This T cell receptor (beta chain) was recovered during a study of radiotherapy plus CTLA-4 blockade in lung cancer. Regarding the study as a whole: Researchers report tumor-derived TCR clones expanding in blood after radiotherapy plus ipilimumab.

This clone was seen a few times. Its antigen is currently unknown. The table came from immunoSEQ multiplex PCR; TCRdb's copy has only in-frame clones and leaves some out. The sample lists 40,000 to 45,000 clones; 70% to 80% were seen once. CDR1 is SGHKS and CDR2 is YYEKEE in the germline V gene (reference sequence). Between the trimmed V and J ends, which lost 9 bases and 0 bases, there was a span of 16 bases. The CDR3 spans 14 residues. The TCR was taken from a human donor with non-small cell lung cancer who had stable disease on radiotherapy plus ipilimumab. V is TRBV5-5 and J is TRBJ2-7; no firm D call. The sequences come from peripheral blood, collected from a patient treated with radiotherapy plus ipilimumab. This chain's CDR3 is CATSVVGRSYEQYF. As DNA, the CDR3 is TGTGCCACCTCCGTGGTGGGCCGCTCCTACGAGCAGTACTTC.